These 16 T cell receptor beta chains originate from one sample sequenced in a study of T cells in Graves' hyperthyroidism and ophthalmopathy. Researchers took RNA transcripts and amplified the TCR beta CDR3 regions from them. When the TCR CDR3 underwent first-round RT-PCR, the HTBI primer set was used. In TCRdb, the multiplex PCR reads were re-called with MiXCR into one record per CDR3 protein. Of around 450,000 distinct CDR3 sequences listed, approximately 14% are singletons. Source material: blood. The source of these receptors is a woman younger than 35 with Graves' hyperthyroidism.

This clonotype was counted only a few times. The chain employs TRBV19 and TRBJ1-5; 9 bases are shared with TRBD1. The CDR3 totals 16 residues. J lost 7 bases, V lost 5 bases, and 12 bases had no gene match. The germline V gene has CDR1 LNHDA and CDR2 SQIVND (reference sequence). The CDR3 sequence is CASSLSGTGLMQPQHF. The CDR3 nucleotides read TGTGCCAGTAGTCTCTCCGGGACAGGGCTAATGCAGCCCCAGCATTTT.

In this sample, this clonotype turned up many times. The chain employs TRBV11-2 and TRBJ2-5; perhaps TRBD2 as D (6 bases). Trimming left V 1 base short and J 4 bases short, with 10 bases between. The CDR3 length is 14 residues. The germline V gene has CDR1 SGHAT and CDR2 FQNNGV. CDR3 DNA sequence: TGTGCCAGCAGCTTAGTGGGCGGGACAGAGACCCAGTACTTC. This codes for CASSLVGGTETQYF. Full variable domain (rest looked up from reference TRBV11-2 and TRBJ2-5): EAGVAQSPRYKIIEKRQSVAFWCNPISGHATLYWYQQILGQGPKLLIQFQNNGVVDDSQLPKDRFSAERLKGVDSTLKIQPAKLEDSAVYLCASSLVGGTETQYFGPGTRLLVL.

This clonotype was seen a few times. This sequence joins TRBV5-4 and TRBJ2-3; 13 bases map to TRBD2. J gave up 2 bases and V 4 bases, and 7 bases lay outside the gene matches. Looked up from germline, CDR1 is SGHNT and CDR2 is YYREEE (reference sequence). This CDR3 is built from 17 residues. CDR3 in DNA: TGTGCCAGCAGCCCGAACGGACTAGCGGGGGTCACAGATACGCAGTATTTT. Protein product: CASSPNGLAGVTDTQYF.

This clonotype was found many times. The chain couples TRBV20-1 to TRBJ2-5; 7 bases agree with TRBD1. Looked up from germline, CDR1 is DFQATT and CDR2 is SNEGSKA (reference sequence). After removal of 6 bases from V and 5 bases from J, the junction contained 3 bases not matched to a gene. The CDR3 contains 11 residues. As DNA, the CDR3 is TGCAGTGCAGGGGGCGGGGAGACCCAGTACTTC. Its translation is CSAGGGETQYF.

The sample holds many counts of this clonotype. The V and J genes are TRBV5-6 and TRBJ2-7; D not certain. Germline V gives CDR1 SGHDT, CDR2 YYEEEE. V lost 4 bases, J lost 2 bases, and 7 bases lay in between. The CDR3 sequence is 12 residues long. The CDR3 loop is CASSQEAYEQYF. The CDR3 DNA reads TGTGCCAGCAGCCAAGAAGCCTACGAGCAGTACTTC.

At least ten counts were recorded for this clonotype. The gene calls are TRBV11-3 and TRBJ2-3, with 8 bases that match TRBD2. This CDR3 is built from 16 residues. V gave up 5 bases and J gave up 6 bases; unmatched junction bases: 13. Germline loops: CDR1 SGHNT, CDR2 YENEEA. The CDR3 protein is CASSRSGGGTRDTQYF. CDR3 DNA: TGTGCCAGCAGCCGCTCCGGGGGGGGGACTCGGGATACGCAGTATTTT.

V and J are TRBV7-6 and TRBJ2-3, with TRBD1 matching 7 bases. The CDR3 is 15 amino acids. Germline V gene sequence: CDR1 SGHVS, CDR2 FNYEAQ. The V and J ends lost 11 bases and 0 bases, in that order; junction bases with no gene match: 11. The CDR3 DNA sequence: TGTGCCGGCACCTTAAGGGGGCTAAGCACAGATACGCAGTATTTT. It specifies CAGTLRGLSTDTQYF. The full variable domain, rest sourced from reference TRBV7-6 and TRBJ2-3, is GAGVSQSPRYKVTKRGQDVALRCDPISGHVSLYWYRQALGQGPEFLTYFNYEAQQDKSGLPNDRFSAERPEGSISTLTIQRTEQRDSAMYRCAGTLRGLSTDTQYFGPGTRLTVL.

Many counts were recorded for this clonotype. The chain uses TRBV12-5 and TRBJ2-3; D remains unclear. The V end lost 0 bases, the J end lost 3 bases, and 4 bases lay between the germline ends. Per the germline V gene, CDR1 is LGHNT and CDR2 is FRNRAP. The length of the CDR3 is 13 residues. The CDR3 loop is CASGLVRTDTQYF. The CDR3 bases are TGTGCTAGTGGTTTGGTTAGGACAGATACGCAGTATTTT.

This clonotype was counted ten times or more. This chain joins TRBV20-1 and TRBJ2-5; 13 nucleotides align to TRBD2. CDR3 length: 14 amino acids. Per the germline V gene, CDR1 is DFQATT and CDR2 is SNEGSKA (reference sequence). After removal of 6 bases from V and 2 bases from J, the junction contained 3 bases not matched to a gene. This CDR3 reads CSARGLAGQETQYF. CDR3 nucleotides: TGCAGTGCCAGGGGACTAGCGGGACAAGAGACCCAGTACTTC.

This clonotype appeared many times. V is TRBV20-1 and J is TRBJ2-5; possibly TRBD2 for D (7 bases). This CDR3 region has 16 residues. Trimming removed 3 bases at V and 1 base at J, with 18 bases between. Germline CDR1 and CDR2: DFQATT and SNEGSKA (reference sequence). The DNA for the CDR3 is TGCAGTGCTAGGGGCCTCGGGGGGCTGTCCCAAGAGACCCAGTACTTC. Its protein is CSARGLGGLSQETQYF.

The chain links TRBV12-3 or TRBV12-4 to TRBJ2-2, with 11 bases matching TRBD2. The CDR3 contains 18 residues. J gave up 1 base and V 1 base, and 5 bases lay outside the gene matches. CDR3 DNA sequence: TGTGCCAGCAGTTTAGAGCCTAGCGGGGGGTGGAACACCGGGGAGCTGTTTTTT. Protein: CASSLEPSGGWNTGELFF.

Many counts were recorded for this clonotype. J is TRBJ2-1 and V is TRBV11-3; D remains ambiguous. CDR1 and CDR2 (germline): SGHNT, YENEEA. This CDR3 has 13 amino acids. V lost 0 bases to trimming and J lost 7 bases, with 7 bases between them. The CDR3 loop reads CASSLEVGNEQFF. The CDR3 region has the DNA TGTGCCAGCAGCTTAGAGGTGGGGAATGAGCAGTTCTTC.

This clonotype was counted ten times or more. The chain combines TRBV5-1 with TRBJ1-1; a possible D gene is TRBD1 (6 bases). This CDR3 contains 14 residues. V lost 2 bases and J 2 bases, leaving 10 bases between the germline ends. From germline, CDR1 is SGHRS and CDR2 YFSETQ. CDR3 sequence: CASSLGGFNTEAFF. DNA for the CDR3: TGCGCCAGCAGCTTAGGGGGTTTCAACACTGAAGCTTTCTTT.

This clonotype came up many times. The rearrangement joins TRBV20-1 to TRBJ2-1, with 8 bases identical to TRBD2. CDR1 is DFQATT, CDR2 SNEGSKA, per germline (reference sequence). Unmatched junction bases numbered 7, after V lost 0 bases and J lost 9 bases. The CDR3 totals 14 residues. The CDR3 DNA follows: TGCAGTGCTAGAGATCTTGCGGGGGGCAGTGAGCAGTTCTTC. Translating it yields CSARDLAGGSEQFF.

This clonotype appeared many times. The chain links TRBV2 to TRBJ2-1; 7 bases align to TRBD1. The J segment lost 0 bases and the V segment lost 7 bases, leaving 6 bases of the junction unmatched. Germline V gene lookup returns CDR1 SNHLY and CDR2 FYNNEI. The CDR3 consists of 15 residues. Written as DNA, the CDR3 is TGTGCCAGCATGTCCGGGACAGTCTCCTACAATGAGCAGTTCTTC. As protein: CASMSGTVSYNEQFF.

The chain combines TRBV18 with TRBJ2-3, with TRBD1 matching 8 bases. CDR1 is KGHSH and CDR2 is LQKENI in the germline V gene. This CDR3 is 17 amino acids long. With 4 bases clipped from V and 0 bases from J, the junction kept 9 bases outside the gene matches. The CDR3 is CASSRKGQVVSTDTQYF. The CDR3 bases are TGTGCCAGCTCACGAAAGGGACAGGTCGTAAGCACAGATACGCAGTATTTT.